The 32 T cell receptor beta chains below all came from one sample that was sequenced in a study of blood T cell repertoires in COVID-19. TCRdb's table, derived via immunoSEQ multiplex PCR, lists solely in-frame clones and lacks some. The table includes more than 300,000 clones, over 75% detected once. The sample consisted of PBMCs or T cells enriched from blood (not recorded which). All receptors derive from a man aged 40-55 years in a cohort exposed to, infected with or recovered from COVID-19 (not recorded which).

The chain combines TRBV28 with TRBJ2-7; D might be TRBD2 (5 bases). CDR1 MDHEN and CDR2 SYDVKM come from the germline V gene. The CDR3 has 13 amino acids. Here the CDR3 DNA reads TGTGCGATCGAGGGTCGATCGTCCTACGAGCAGTACTTC. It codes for CAIEGRSSYEQYF. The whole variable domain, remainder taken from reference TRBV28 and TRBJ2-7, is DVKVTQSSRYLVKRTGEKVFLECVQDMDHENMFWYRQDPGLGLRLIYFSYDVKMKEKGDIPEGYSVSREKKERFSLILESASTNQTSMYLCAIEGRSSYEQYFGPGTRLTVT.

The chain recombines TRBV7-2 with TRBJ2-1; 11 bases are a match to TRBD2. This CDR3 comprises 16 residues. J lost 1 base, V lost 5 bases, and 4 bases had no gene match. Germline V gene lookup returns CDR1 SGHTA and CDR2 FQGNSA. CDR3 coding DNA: TGTGCCAGCAGCGTTTTAGCGGGAGGGTCCTACAATGAGCAGTTCTTC. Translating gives CASSVLAGGSYNEQFF.

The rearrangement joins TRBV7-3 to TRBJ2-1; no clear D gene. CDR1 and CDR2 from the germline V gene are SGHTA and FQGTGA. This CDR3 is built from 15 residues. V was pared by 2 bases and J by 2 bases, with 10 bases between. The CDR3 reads CASSLEVATYNEQFF. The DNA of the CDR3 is TGTGCCAGCAGCTTAGAGGTAGCCACCTACAATGAGCAGTTCTTC.

CDR3 in amino acids: CASSLTGARNSPLHF. The DNA of the CDR3 is TGCGCCAGCAGCTTAACAGGGGCGCGTAATTCACCCCTCCACTTT. The rearrangement joins TRBV5-1 to TRBJ1-6; TRBD1 matches 7 bases. The CDR3 consists of 15 residues. In germline, CDR1 is SGHRS, CDR2 YFSETQ. The V and J ends lost 2 bases and 6 bases, in that order; junction bases with no gene match: 5.

The CDR3 sequence: CASSLHSSPYEQYF. The CDR3 DNA reads TGTGCCAGCAGTTTGCACTCCTCTCCCTACGAGCAGTACTTC. The chain carries TRBV28 and TRBJ2-7, with no clear D. CDR1 and CDR2 (germline): MDHEN, SYDVKM. The V and J ends lost 3 bases and 2 bases respectively, with 11 bases between them. The length of the CDR3 is 14 residues.

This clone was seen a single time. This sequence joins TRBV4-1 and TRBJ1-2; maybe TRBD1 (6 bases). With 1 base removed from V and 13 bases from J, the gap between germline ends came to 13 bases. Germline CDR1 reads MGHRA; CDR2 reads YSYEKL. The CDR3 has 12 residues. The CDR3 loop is CASSQGQGPITF. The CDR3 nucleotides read TGCGCCAGCAGCCAAGGTCAGGGGCCAATCACCTTC.

The CDR3 nucleotides are TGTGCCTGGAGTTTTTGGGGACAGTCTGAAGCTTTCTTT. Protein product: CAWSFWGQSEAFF. The rearrangement joins TRBV30 to TRBJ1-1; 7 nucleotides align to TRBD1. Germline V CDR1 and CDR2: GTSNPN, SVGIG (reference sequence). This CDR3 is 13 amino acids long. V lost 2 bases to trimming and J lost 6 bases; unmatched junction nucleotides: 6.

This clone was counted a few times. The DNA for the CDR3 is TGTGCCAGCAGCCAACCGGGGGAAGGGGCCAACGTCCTGACTTTC. Translated: CASSQPGEGANVLTF. V gene TRBV3-1 (or the pseudogene TRBV3-2) combines with J gene TRBJ2-6; D might be TRBD2 (6 bases). The CDR3 totals 15 residues. CDR1 is LGHDT and CDR2 is YNNKEL in the germline V gene (reference sequence). Trimming took 2 bases from V and 4 from J, leaving 9 bases between them.

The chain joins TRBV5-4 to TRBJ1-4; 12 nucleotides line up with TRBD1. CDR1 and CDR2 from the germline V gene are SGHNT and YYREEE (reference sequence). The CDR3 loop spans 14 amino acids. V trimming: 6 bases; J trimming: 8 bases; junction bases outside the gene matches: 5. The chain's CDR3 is CASTGGTGGEKLFF. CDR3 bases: TGTGCCAGCACAGGGGGGACAGGGGGCGAAAAACTGTTTTTT.

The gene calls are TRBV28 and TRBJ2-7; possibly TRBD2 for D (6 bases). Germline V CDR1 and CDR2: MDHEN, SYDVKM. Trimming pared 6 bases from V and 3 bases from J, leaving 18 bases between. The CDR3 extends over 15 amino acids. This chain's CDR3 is CASRGLGLENYEQYF. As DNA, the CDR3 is TGTGCCAGCAGGGGATTGGGACTGGAAAACTACGAGCAGTACTTC. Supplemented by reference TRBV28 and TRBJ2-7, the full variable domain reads DVKVTQSSRYLVKRTGEKVFLECVQDMDHENMFWYRQDPGLGLRLIYFSYDVKMKEKGDIPEGYSVSREKKERFSLILESASTNQTSMYLCASRGLGLENYEQYFGPGTRLTVT.

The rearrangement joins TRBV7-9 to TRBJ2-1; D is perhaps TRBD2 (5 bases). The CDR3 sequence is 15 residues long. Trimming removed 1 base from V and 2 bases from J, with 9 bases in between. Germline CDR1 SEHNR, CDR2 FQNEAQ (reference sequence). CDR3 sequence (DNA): TGTGCCAGCAGCTTAGTTCTAGCTACCTACAATGAGCAGTTCTTC. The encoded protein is CASSLVLATYNEQFF.

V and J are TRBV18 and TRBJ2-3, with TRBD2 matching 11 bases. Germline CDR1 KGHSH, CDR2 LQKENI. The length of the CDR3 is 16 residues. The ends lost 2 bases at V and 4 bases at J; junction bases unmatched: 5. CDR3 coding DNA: TGTGCCAGCTCACCAGTAACTAGCGGGAGTGCAGATACGCAGTATTTT. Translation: CASSPVTSGSADTQYF.

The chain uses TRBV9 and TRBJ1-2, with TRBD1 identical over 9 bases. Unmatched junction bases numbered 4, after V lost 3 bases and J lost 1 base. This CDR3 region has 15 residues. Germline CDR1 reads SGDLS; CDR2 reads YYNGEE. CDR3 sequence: CASSATGQGNYGYTF. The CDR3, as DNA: TGTGCCAGCAGCGCCACGGGACAGGGTAACTATGGCTACACCTTC.

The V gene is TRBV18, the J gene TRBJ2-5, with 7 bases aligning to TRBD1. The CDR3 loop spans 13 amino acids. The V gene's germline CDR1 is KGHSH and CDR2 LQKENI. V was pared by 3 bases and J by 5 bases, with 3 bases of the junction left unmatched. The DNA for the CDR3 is TGTGCCAGCTCACCGACAGGGTTGGAGACCCAGTACTTC. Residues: CASSPTGLETQYF.

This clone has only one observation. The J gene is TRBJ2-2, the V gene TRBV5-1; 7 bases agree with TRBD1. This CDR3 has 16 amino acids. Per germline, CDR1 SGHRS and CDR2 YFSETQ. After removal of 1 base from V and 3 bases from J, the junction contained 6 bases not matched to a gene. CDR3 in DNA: TGCGCCAGCAGCTTGACCGGGACAGCTGACACCGGGGAGCTGTTTTTT. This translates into CASSLTGTADTGELFF.

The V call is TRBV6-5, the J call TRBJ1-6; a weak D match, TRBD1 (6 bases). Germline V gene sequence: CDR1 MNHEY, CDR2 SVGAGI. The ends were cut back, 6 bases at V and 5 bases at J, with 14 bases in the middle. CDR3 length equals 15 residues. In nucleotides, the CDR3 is TGTGCCAGCAGGCAACCGGGACAAAATAATTCACCCCTCCACTTT. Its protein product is CASRQPGQNNSPLHF.

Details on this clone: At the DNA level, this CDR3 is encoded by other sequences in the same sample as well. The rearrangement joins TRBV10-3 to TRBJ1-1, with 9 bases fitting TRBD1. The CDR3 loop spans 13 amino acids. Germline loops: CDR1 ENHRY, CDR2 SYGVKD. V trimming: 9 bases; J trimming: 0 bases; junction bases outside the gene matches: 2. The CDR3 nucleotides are TGTGCCATAGGGACAGGGTTGAACACTGAAGCTTTCTTT. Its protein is CAIGTGLNTEAFF.

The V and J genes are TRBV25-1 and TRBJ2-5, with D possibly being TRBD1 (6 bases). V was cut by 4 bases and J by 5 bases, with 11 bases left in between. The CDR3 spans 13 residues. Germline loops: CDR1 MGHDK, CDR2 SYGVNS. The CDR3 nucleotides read TGTGCCAGCAGTGCCAGGGGTAAGGAGACCCAGTACTTC. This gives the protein CASSARGKETQYF.

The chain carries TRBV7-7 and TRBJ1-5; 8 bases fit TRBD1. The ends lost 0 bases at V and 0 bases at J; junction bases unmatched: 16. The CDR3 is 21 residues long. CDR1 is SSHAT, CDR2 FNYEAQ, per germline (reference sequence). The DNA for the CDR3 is TGTGCCAGCAGCTTAGCGTTTGGCGGACAGGGAGCCCAATATAGCAATCAGCCCCAGCATTTT. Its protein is CASSLAFGGQGAQYSNQPQHF.

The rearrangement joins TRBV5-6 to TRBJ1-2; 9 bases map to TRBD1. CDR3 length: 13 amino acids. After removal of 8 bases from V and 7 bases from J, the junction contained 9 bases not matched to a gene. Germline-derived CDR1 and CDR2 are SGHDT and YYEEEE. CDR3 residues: CASYRGRDSGYTF. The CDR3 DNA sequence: TGTGCCAGTTACAGGGGGCGCGATAGTGGCTACACCTTC. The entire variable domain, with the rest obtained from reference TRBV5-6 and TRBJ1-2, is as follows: DAGVTQSPTHLIKTRGQQVTLRCSPKSGHDTVSWYQQALGQGPQFIFQYYEEEERQRGNFPDRFSGHQFPNYSSELNVNALLLGDSALYLCASYRGRDSGYTFGSGTRLTVV.

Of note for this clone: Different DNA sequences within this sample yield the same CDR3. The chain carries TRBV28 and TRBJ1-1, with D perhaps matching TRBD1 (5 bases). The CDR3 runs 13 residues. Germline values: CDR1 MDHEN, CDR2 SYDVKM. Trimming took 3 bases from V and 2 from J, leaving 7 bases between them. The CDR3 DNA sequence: TGTGCCAGCAGTTTTAGGGGAAACACTGAAGCTTTCTTT. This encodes CASSFRGNTEAFF.

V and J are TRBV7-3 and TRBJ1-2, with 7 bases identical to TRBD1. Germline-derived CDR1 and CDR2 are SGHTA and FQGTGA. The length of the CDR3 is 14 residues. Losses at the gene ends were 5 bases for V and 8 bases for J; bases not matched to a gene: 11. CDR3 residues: CASSRPGTVEGYTF. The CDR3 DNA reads TGTGCCAGCAGCCGGCCCGGGACAGTGGAAGGCTACACCTTC.

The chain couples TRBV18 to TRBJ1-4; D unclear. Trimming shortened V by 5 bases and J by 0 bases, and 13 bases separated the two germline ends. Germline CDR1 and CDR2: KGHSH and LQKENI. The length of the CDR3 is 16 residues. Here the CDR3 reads CASSSSVRTTNEKLFF. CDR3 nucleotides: TGTGCCAGCTCATCAAGTGTGCGGACAACTAATGAAAAACTGTTTTTT. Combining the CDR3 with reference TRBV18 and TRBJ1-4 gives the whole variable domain NAGVMQNPRHLVRRRGQEARLRCSPMKGHSHVYWYRQLPEEGLKFMVYLQKENIIDESGMPKERFSAEFPKEGPSILRIQQVVRGDSAAYFCASSSSVRTTNEKLFFGSGTQLSVL.

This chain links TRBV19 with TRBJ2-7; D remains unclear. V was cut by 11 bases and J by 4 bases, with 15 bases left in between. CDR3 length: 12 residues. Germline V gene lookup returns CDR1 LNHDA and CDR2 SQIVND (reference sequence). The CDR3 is CAPRSKPYEQYF. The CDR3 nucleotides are TGTGCCCCCCGCTCTAAACCATACGAGCAGTACTTC.

The CDR3 is CASSMGDRAATNYGYTF. CDR3 nucleotides: TGTGCCAGTAGTATGGGGGACAGGGCCGCCACAAACTATGGCTACACCTTC. V usage is TRBV19 and J usage is TRBJ1-2; 9 bases line up with TRBD1. This CDR3 is built from 17 residues. J lost 2 bases, V lost 3 bases, and 10 bases had no gene match. Germline assignment: CDR1 LNHDA and CDR2 SQIVND (reference sequence).

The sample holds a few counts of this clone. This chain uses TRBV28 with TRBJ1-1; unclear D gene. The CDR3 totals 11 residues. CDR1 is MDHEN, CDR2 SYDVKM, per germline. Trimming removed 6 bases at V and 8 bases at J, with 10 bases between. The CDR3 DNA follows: TGTGCCAGCAGGACCGGGAAAGAAGCTTTCTTT. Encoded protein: CASRTGKEAFF. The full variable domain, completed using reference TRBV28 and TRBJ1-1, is DVKVTQSSRYLVKRTGEKVFLECVQDMDHENMFWYRQDPGLGLRLIYFSYDVKMKEKGDIPEGYSVSREKKERFSLILESASTNQTSMYLCASRTGKEAFFGQGTRLTVV.

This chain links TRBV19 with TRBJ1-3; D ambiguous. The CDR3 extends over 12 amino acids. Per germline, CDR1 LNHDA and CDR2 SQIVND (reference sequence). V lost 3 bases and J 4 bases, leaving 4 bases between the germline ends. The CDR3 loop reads CASSIGGNTIYF. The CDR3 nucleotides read TGTGCCAGTAGTATTGGCGGAAACACCATATATTTT.

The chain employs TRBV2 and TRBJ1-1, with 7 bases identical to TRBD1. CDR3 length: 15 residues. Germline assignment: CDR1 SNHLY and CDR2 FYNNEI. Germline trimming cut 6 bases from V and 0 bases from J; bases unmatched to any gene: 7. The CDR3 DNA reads TGTGCCAGCAGGAACAGGGGATGGTTGAACACTGAAGCTTTCTTT. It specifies CASRNRGWLNTEAFF. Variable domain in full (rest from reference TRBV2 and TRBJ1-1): EPEVTQTPSHQVTQMGQEVILRCVPISNHLYFYWYRQILGQKVEFLVSFYNNEISEKSEIFDDQFSVERPDGSNFTLKIRSTKLEDSAMYFCASRNRGWLNTEAFFGQGTRLTVV.

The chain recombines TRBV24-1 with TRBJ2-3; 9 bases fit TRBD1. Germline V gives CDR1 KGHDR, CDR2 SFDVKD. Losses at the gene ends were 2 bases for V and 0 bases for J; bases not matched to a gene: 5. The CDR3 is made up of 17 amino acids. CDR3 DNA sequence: TGTGCCACCAGTGATTACCTCGGGACAGGGAGCACAGATACGCAGTATTTT. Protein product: CATSDYLGTGSTDTQYF.

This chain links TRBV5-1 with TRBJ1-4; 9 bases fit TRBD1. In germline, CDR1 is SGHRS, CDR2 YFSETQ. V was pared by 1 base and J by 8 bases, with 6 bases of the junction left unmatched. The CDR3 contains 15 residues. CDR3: CASSLTGGGGEKLFF. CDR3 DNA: TGCGCCAGCAGCTTGACAGGGGGCGGAGGGGAAAAACTGTTTTTT.

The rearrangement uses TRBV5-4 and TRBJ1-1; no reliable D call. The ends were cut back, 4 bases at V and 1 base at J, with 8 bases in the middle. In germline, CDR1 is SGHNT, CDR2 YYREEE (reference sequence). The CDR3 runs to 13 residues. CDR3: CASSVSGNTEAFF. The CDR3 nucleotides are TGTGCCAGCAGCGTCAGCGGGAACACTGAAGCTTTCTTT.

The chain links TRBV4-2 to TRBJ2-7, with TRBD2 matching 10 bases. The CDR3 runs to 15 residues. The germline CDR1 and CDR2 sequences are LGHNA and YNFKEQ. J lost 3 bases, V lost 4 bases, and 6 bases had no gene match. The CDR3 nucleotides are TGTGCCAGCAGCCGGGAACTAGCGGGACTCTACGAGCAGTACTTC. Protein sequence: CASSRELAGLYEQYF.